What follows are 22 T cell receptor beta chains derived from one specimen sequenced in a study of T cell clusters in autoimmune cytopenias. One tube held mixed TRB-A and TRB-B primer pools for touch-down PCR. TCRdb re-called the multiplex PCR reads and catalogs CDR3 proteins one per entry, DNA excluded. The table gives several thousand distinct CDR3 sequences; the top ten clones make up around 5.2% of it. Approximately 36,000 genome equivalents of blood DNA were amplified for TRB. Sequencing was done on a sample of peripheral blood. These TCRs come from a human donor with an autoimmune cytopenia or autoimmune hepatitis (not recorded which).

V usage is TRBV7-2 and J usage is TRBJ1-1; absent DNA, TCRdb's TRBD1 call cannot be checked. This CDR3 contains 14 residues. Germline V gene data show CDR1 as SGHTA and CDR2 as FQGNSA. CDR3 sequence: CASSSRTGEVEAFF. Full variable domain (outside the CDR3, taken from reference TRBV7-2 and TRBJ1-1): GAGVSQSPSNKVTEKGKDVELRCDPISGHTALYWYRQSLGQGLEFLIYFQGNSAPDKSGLPSDRFSAERTGGSVSTLTIQRTQQEDSAVYLCASSSRTGEVEAFFGQGTRLTVV.

According to its frequency, this clonotype is medium-sized. This chain links TRBV27 with TRBJ1-2; TCRdb indicates TRBD1, and absent DNA this call remains unverified. CDR1 is MNHEY and CDR2 is SMNVEV in the germline V gene (reference sequence). The CDR3 extends over 14 amino acids. CDR3 region: CASSLSFGGDGYTF.

This clonotype shows up as medium-sized (0.01 to 0.1%) by frequency. The chain carries TRBV15 and TRBJ2-1; the TCRdb D gene call, TRBD1, has no DNA to confirm it. This CDR3 spans 11 amino acids. Germline V gene lookup returns CDR1 LNHNV and CDR2 YYDKDF (reference sequence). The CDR3 is CATMLRGEQFF. The full variable domain, rest sourced from reference TRBV15 and TRBJ2-1, is DAMVIQNPRYQVTQFGKPVTLSCSQTLNHNVMYWYQQKSSQAPKLLFHYYDKDFNNEADTPDNFQSRRPNTSFCFLDIRSPGLGDTAMYLCATMLRGEQFFGPGTRLTVL.

V and J are TRBV20-1 and TRBJ2-6; TCRdb calls TRBD1, which cannot be checked without DNA. This CDR3 spans 15 amino acids. Germline V lookup: CDR1 DFQATT, CDR2 SNEGSKA (reference sequence). CDR3 loop: CSARDRGAGANVLTF.

This clonotype counts as medium-sized (0.01 to 0.1%) by frequency. The chain is built from TRBV6-5 and TRBJ1-3. The CDR3 is made up of 17 amino acids. Germline CDR1 MNHEY, CDR2 SVGAGI. CDR3 in amino acids: CASSEAQARFRGNTIYF.

This clonotype is identified as medium-sized from frequency. Here the CDR3 reads CASSPRQGETQYF. The chain recombines TRBV18 with TRBJ2-5; TCRdb's D call of TRBD1 is untestable without DNA. The CDR3 contains 13 residues. Germline CDR1 KGHSH, CDR2 LQKENI. Filled out from reference TRBV18 and TRBJ2-5, the complete variable domain reads NAGVMQNPRHLVRRRGQEARLRCSPMKGHSHVYWYRQLPEEGLKFMVYLQKENIIDESGMPKERFSAEFPKEGPSILRIQQVVRGDSAAYFCASSPRQGETQYFGPGTRLLVL.

This chain uses TRBV20-1 with TRBJ2-7; absent DNA, TCRdb's TRBD2 call cannot be checked. The germline CDR1 and CDR2 sequences are DFQATT and SNEGSKA (reference sequence). This CDR3 spans 15 amino acids. The CDR3 reads CSARDLAGKLYEQYF.

Considering frequency, this clonotype is medium-sized. J is TRBJ2-3 and V is TRBV6-2 or TRBV6-3; the TCRdb call, TRBD2, lacks DNA for checking. Germline V gives CDR1 MNHEY, CDR2 SVGEGT. The CDR3 contains 15 residues. The CDR3 sequence: CASSYWREPVDTQYF.

The chain links TRBV20-1 to TRBJ1-2; TCRdb calls TRBD1, which cannot be checked without DNA. The CDR3 has 18 amino acids. The germline V gene encodes CDR1 DFQATT and CDR2 SNEGSKA (reference sequence). The CDR3 loop is CSAGRRDRARIFFYGYTF.

This clonotype is classed as medium-sized (0.01 to 0.1%) by frequency. The V call is TRBV14, the J call TRBJ2-7; as DNA is missing, the TRBD1 call by TCRdb cannot be tested. Germline V gene data show CDR1 as SGHDN and CDR2 as FVKESK. CDR3 length: 18 residues. The CDR3 region is CASSQPTPGQVSSYEQYF. Full variable domain (missing parts from reference TRBV14 and TRBJ2-7): EAGVTQFPSHSVIEKGQTVTLRCDPISGHDNLYWYRRVMGKEIKFLLHFVKESKQDESGMPNNRFLAERTGGTYSTLKVQPAELEDSGVYFCASSQPTPGQVSSYEQYFGPGTRLTVT.

This chain links TRBV4-3 with TRBJ2-7; TCRdb reports TRBD2, a call that lacks DNA to check it against. The CDR3 consists of 16 residues. Germline V gives CDR1 LGHNA, CDR2 YSLEER. CDR3 region: CASSQDPGTRGYEQYF.

V is TRBV27 and J is TRBJ1-2; TCRdb outputs TRBD1, but without DNA this stays unchecked. The CDR3 is 18 residues long. Germline V gives CDR1 MNHEY, CDR2 SMNVEV (reference sequence). The CDR3 reads CASSYPGTGHKVDYGYTF.

The CDR3 loop is CASIKGNPIYF. The chain carries TRBV27 and TRBJ1-3. CDR3 size: 11 residues. The V gene's germline CDR1 is MNHEY and CDR2 SMNVEV (reference sequence).

This clonotype is called medium-sized based on its frequency. The CDR3 sequence is CATSDFDTGELFF. V usage is TRBV24-1 and J usage is TRBJ2-2. The CDR3 sequence is 13 residues long. Germline V lookup: CDR1 KGHDR, CDR2 SFDVKD.

This sequence joins TRBV6-1 and TRBJ1-3; the D call of TRBD1 rests on TCRdb alone, since no DNA is present to check it. Germline V gene data show CDR1 as MNHNS and CDR2 as SASEGT. CDR3 size: 17 residues. CDR3: CASSILHIPGVGNTIYF.

The J gene is TRBJ1-6, the V gene TRBV12-3 or TRBV12-4. This CDR3 is 14 amino acids long. The CDR3 region is CASSLRGGGSPLHF.

This chain's CDR3 is CASSDSNLANQPQHF. The V gene is TRBV6-1, the J gene TRBJ1-5. CDR1 MNHNS and CDR2 SASEGT come from the germline V gene. The CDR3 is made up of 15 amino acids.

This clonotype is deemed medium-sized by its frequency. The V gene is TRBV7-6, the J gene TRBJ2-3; the TCRdb call, TRBD2, lacks DNA for checking. CDR1 is SGHVS, CDR2 FNYEAQ, per germline. CDR3 length: 19 amino acids. The CDR3: CASSLVEYRRGGRTDTQYF.

By frequency, this clonotype registers medium-sized. CDR3 region: CASSLLAGVSGELFF. The chain carries TRBV5-1 and TRBJ2-2; there is no DNA to check the TCRdb D call of TRBD2. Looked up from germline, CDR1 is SGHRS and CDR2 is YFSETQ. The CDR3 runs 15 residues.

Frequency places this clonotype as medium-sized. The chain has TRBV29-1 and TRBJ2-5; checking the TCRdb D call of TRBD2 is not possible without DNA. The CDR3 has 19 residues. CDR1 and CDR2 from the germline V gene are SQVTM and ANQGSEA. CDR3 residues: CSVTQTTSVVGGGLETQYF.

The chain uses TRBV20-1 and TRBJ2-1. The CDR3 has 12 residues. Germline assignment: CDR1 DFQATT and CDR2 SNEGSKA (reference sequence). This chain's CDR3 is CSARASYNEQFF.

This clonotype is identified as medium-sized from frequency. The chain couples TRBV27 to TRBJ1-5; there is no DNA to check the TCRdb D call of TRBD1. The length of the CDR3 is 19 residues. Germline V gene sequence: CDR1 MNHEY, CDR2 SMNVEV (reference sequence). CDR3 residues: CASSLRFLVEGESNQPQHF.